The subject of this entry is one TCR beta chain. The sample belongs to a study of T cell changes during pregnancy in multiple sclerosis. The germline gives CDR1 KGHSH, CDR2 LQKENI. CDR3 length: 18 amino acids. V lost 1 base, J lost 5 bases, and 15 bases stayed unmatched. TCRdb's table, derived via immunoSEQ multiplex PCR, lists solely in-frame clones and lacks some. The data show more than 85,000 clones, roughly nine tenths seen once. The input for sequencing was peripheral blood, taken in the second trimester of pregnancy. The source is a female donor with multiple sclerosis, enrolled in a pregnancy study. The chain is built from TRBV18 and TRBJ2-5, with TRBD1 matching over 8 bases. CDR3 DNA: TGTGCCAGCTCACCACAGTCGACCAGGCGACAGGGGATGGAGACCCAGTACTTC. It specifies CASSPQSTRRQGMETQYF.